Each of the 23 T cell receptor beta chains below was sequenced from the same sample in a study of chemoradiotherapy in HPV16-positive cancers. The repertoire was sequenced with immunoSEQ multiplex PCR; TCRdb's copy has only in-frame clones and lacks some. The table records thousands of clones, roughly nine tenths of them present only once. The material was tumor tissue, obtained from a patient who underwent chemoradiotherapy. These receptors came from a human donor with HPV-associated anogenital cancer.

This clone was recorded a few times. The chain joins TRBV2 to TRBJ1-2; D not resolved. Germline CDR1 is SNHLY and CDR2 is FYNNEI. V lost 6 bases and J 7 bases, leaving 9 bases between the germline ends. The CDR3 sequence is 11 residues long. DNA of the CDR3: TGTGCCAGCAGCGACGGGTTTGGCTACACCTTC. This encodes CASSDGFGYTF.

The rearrangement joins TRBV9 to TRBJ1-5; possible D gene TRBD1, 5 bases. Trimming stripped 0 bases from V and 6 bases from J, with 10 bases between. This CDR3 contains 14 residues. Germline CDR1 and CDR2: SGDLS and YYNGEE. The CDR3 bases are TGTGCCAGCAGCGTAGGGGGCGCAGGTCAGCCCCAGCATTTT. This codes for CASSVGGAGQPQHF.

The chain carries TRBV9 and TRBJ2-3; TRBD1 agrees at 8 bases. CDR1 and CDR2 from the germline V gene are SGDLS and YYNGEE. The junction had 13 bases not matched to a gene; V was cut back by 0 bases and J by 4 bases. The CDR3 extends over 18 amino acids. The CDR3 spells CASSVESGGQGVADTQYF. The CDR3 region has the DNA TGTGCCAGCAGCGTAGAATCTGGAGGACAGGGTGTCGCAGATACGCAGTATTTT.

The rearrangement joins TRBV5-6 to TRBJ1-2; D is perhaps TRBD1 (6 bases). Trimming took off 4 bases at V and 5 bases at J, with 12 bases between the two ends. This CDR3 is 13 amino acids long. The germline CDR1 and CDR2 sequences are SGHDT and YYEEEE. This CDR3 reads CASSATGVYGYTF. The DNA for the CDR3 is TGTGCCAGCAGCGCGACAGGTGTGTATGGCTACACCTTC.

The rearrangement uses TRBV18 and TRBJ2-1; D is unclear. V lost 0 bases to trimming and J lost 4 bases, with 7 bases between them. The CDR3 has 14 residues. Germline V gene lookup returns CDR1 KGHSH and CDR2 LQKENI. The chain's CDR3 is CASSPPIRYNEQFF. For the CDR3, the DNA is TGTGCCAGCTCACCACCGATCCGGTACAATGAGCAGTTCTTC.

The genes are TRBV2 and TRBJ2-1; D unclear. V was pared by 3 bases and J by 6 bases, with 6 bases between. Germline CDR1 SNHLY, CDR2 FYNNEI. CDR3 length: 12 residues. The DNA for the CDR3 is TGTGCCAGCAGTGACGGTTCCAATGAGCAGTTCTTC. It encodes CASSDGSNEQFF.

The chain recombines TRBV18 with TRBJ2-2; 8 positions match TRBD1. This CDR3 is built from 18 residues. The V and J ends lost 5 bases and 4 bases, in that order; junction bases with no gene match: 15. The germline gives CDR1 KGHSH, CDR2 LQKENI. This chain's CDR3 is CASSSRELGTGLTGELFF. CDR3 sequence (DNA): TGTGCCAGCTCATCCAGGGAACTCGGGACAGGCCTCACCGGGGAGCTGTTTTTT.

V and J are TRBV6-5 and TRBJ1-2; tentative D call: TRBD1 (5 bases). With 5 bases removed from V and 4 bases from J, the gap between germline ends came to 11 bases. The CDR3 length is 13 residues. The germline gives CDR1 MNHEY, CDR2 SVGAGI. CDR3 amino acids: CASSARGGYGYTF. The CDR3 coding sequence is TGTGCCAGCAGTGCCCGGGGGGGCTATGGCTACACCTTC.

The rearrangement joins TRBV10-3 to TRBJ2-7; D possibly uses TRBD1 or TRBD2 (6 bases each). CDR3 length: 14 amino acids. Germline CDR1 is ENHRY and CDR2 is SYGVKD. The V end was cut by 4 bases, the J end by 3 bases, with 13 bases between. The CDR3 coding sequence is TGTGCCATCAGTGCGGGGGCATCGTTCTACGAGCAGTACTTC. As protein: CAISAGASFYEQYF.

The J gene is TRBJ1-1, the V gene TRBV11-2; 10 bases fit TRBD1. V gave up 5 bases and J gave up 2 bases; unmatched junction bases: 8. Germline CDR1 SGHAT, CDR2 FQNNGV. The CDR3 contains 16 residues. This CDR3 reads CASSPLGQGGNTEAFF. The CDR3 DNA reads TGTGCCAGCAGCCCTCTAGGACAGGGGGGAAACACTGAAGCTTTCTTT.

CDR3 in DNA: TGTGCCAGCAGCTCGCCACGGGGACTAGCGGGAGATCCTCCTCAACCGAACTACGAGCAGTACTTC. It translates to CASSSPRGLAGDPPQPNYEQYF. V and J are TRBV7-8 and TRBJ2-7; TRBD2 matches at 14 bases. The J segment lost 3 bases and the V segment lost 4 bases, leaving 23 bases of the junction unmatched. Germline V gives CDR1 SGHVS, CDR2 FQNEAQ. This CDR3 is built from 22 residues.

The chain uses TRBV27 and TRBJ2-1; the D call may be TRBD1 or TRBD2 (6 bases each). Trimming removed 5 bases at V and 10 bases at J, with 18 bases between. Germline lookup yields CDR1 MNHEY and CDR2 SMNVEV (reference sequence). The CDR3 has 14 amino acids. The CDR3 sequence is CASSIPPAGGEQFF. CDR3 coding DNA: TGTGCCAGCAGTATCCCCCCGGCCGGGGGCGAGCAGTTCTTC.

CDR3 protein: CASSINGVYNEQFF. In DNA form, the CDR3 reads TGTGCCAGTAGTATAAACGGGGTTTACAATGAGCAGTTCTTC. The V call is TRBV19, the J call TRBJ2-1; D possibly corresponds to TRBD2 (5 bases). V lost 2 bases and J 4 bases, leaving 9 bases between the germline ends. The CDR3 covers 14 residues. Germline V gene lookup returns CDR1 LNHDA and CDR2 SQIVND (reference sequence).

The CDR3: CASSPGQGTRGKYF. CDR3 nucleotides: TGTGCCAGCAGCCCCGGACAGGGGACGCGAGGGAAATACTTC. The chain employs TRBV5-6 and TRBJ2-7, with 9 bases lining up with TRBD1. The junction had 15 bases not matched to a gene; V was cut back by 4 bases and J by 13 bases. The germline gives CDR1 SGHDT, CDR2 YYEEEE. The CDR3 runs to 14 residues.

This clone qualifies as large. The V and J genes are TRBV4-1 and TRBJ2-2; TRBD1 might be the D (5 bases). The CDR3 loop spans 15 amino acids. Germline CDR1 is MGHRA and CDR2 is YSYEKL. V shed 0 bases and J shed 5 bases, with 10 bases lying between them. CDR3 sequence: CASSQEYQGTGELFF. Written as DNA, the CDR3 is TGCGCCAGCAGCCAAGAATATCAGGGAACCGGGGAGCTGTTTTTT.

The chain links TRBV7-2 to TRBJ2-3, with 13 bases fitting TRBD2. V lost 5 bases, J lost 5 bases, and 7 bases stayed unmatched. The germline V gene encodes CDR1 SGHTA and CDR2 FQGNSA. This CDR3 is 16 amino acids long. CDR3 nucleotides: TGTGCCAGCAGCATCCCGGGACTAGCGGGAAAAGATACGCAGTATTTT. As protein: CASSIPGLAGKDTQYF.

This clone was counted once. The chain joins TRBV27 to TRBJ1-1, with 7 bases matching TRBD1. From germline, CDR1 is MNHEY and CDR2 SMNVEV (reference sequence). There are 14 residues in the CDR3. The trim removed 2 bases at V and 6 bases at J, leaving 6 bases unmatched. CDR3 DNA sequence: TGTGCCAGCAGTTTACAGCAGGGGGTCGCTGAAGCTTTCTTT. It yields the protein CASSLQQGVAEAFF.

The J gene is TRBJ2-7, the V gene TRBV9; TRBD1 or TRBD2 may be the D gene (6 bases each). The CDR3 length is 13 residues. Trimming cost V 2 bases and J 7 bases, with 13 bases left between them. The germline V gene encodes CDR1 SGDLS and CDR2 YYNGEE. CDR3 nucleotide sequence: TGTGCCAGCAGCGTTTCGGGGGCGGGTGAGCAGTACTTC. Encoded protein: CASSVSGAGEQYF.

This chain links TRBV20-1 with TRBJ2-4; 9 nucleotides line up with TRBD2. V shed 2 bases and J 15 bases; nucleotides not matched to a gene: 5. The length of the CDR3 is 11 residues. Germline CDR1 DFQATT, CDR2 SNEGSKA (reference sequence). CDR3 bases: TGCAGTGCTAGAAGCCTAGCGGGAACGTACTTC. Its protein is CSARSLAGTYF.

This clone was found once. V usage is TRBV27 and J usage is TRBJ2-5; 9 nucleotides agree with TRBD2. From germline, CDR1 is MNHEY and CDR2 SMNVEV (reference sequence). This CDR3 comprises 15 residues. V lost 5 bases to trimming and J lost 1 base; unmatched junction nucleotides: 5. CDR3 sequence (DNA): TGTGCCAGCAGTGGGGCGGGACTAGCCCAAGAGACCCAGTACTTC. Translating gives CASSGAGLAQETQYF.

The chain couples TRBV9 to TRBJ2-1, with D possibly called TRBD1 or TRBD2 (5 bases each). This CDR3 comprises 13 residues. Per the germline V gene, CDR1 is SGDLS and CDR2 is YYNGEE. Trimming removed 0 bases from V and 7 bases from J, with 8 bases in between. The CDR3: CASSVGGRNEQFF. Written as DNA, the CDR3 is TGTGCCAGCAGCGTAGGGGGGAGAAATGAGCAGTTCTTC.

The chain links TRBV28 to TRBJ2-7; 9 bases fit TRBD1. V shed 3 bases and J 2 bases; nucleotides not matched to a gene: 2. The V gene's germline CDR1 is MDHEN and CDR2 SYDVKM. The CDR3 runs 14 residues. CDR3 loop: CASSFGQGTYEQYF. DNA for the CDR3: TGTGCCAGCAGTTTCGGACAGGGGACCTACGAGCAGTACTTC.

The genes are TRBV11-3 and TRBJ2-1; D possibly uses TRBD1 or TRBD2 (6 bases each). Germline CDR1 is SGHNT and CDR2 is YENEEA. Trimming left V 3 bases short and J 4 bases short, with 16 bases between. This CDR3 spans 16 amino acids. CDR3 loop: CASSLGGREYYNEQFF. The CDR3 DNA sequence: TGTGCCAGCAGCTTGGGGGGCAGGGAATATTACAATGAGCAGTTCTTC.